The rows below give T cell receptor beta chains drawn from one sample of a study of shared clonotypes between healthy human individuals. The method was immunoSEQ multiplex PCR; TCRdb's version includes in-frame clones alone and lacks a portion of them. The data hold hundreds of thousands of clones, with 95% to 98% observed a single time. The sample was naive CD4+ T cells sorted from blood. These TCRs come from a woman aged 25 to 45 in good health. Both conserved end residues are part of each CDR3. Fields, in order: J gene, V gene, D gene, clone size, CDR3 protein, CDR3 DNA. A D gene is named only where the DNA matches it firmly. Clone size is stated in some rows and not others, as once, few, many or a class when expanded.

j_call: TRBJ2-7
v_call: TRBV28
d_call: -
clone_size: -
cdr3_aa: CASRPLGELYEQYF
cdr3_nt: TGTGCCAGCAGGCCGTTGGGAGAACTCTACGAGCAGTACTTC

j_call: TRBJ1-2
v_call: TRBV6-1
d_call: -
clone_size: -
cdr3_aa: CASSLDSPDLYGYTF
cdr3_nt: TGTGCCAGCAGTTTGGACAGCCCTGATCTCTATGGCTACACCTTC

j_call: TRBJ2-1
v_call: TRBV9
d_call: TRBD2
clone_size: -
cdr3_aa: CASSATSGSSRSEQFF
cdr3_nt: TGTGCCAGCAGCGCGACTAGCGGGAGCTCTCGTAGTGAGCAGTTCTTC

j_call: TRBJ1-1
v_call: TRBV6-5
d_call: -
clone_size: -
cdr3_aa: CATADRNTEAFF
cdr3_nt: TGTGCCACTGCGGACAGGAACACTGAAGCTTTCTTT

j_call: TRBJ1-2
v_call: TRBV4-1
d_call: -
clone_size: -
cdr3_aa: CASSPSPNYGYTF
cdr3_nt: TGCGCCAGCAGCCCGTCCCCTAACTATGGCTACACCTTC

j_call: TRBJ1-5
v_call: TRBV6-1
d_call: -
clone_size: -
cdr3_aa: CASSELFSNQPQHF
cdr3_nt: TGTGCCAGCAGTGAACTCTTTAGCAATCAGCCCCAGCATTTT

j_call: TRBJ1-5
v_call: TRBV2
d_call: TRBD1
clone_size: -
cdr3_aa: CASTPQGASNQPQHF
cdr3_nt: TGTGCCAGCACCCCCCAGGGGGCTAGCAATCAGCCCCAGCATTTT

j_call: TRBJ2-2
v_call: TRBV5-1
d_call: -
clone_size: -
cdr3_aa: CASSWSGSNTGELFF
cdr3_nt: TGCGCCAGCAGCTGGAGCGGGTCGAACACCGGGGAGCTGTTTTTT

j_call: TRBJ2-5
v_call: TRBV6-5
d_call: -
clone_size: -
cdr3_aa: CASSMTFLGQETQYF
cdr3_nt: TGTGCCAGCAGTATGACATTCTTAGGCCAAGAGACCCAGTACTTC

j_call: TRBJ2-2
v_call: TRBV11-2
d_call: TRBD2
clone_size: -
cdr3_aa: CASSLLAGGMAGELFF
cdr3_nt: TGTGCCAGCAGCTTACTTGCGGGAGGGATGGCCGGGGAGCTGTTTTTT

j_call: TRBJ2-2
v_call: TRBV25-1
d_call: -
clone_size: -
cdr3_aa: CASSDPRAGLNTGELFF
cdr3_nt: TGTGCCAGCAGTGACCCCCGGGCGGGCCTGAACACCGGGGAGCTGTTTTTT

j_call: TRBJ1-2
v_call: TRBV18
d_call: TRBD1
clone_size: -
cdr3_aa: CASSPPDRGHGYTF
cdr3_nt: TGTGCCAGCTCACCTCCGGACAGGGGGCATGGCTACACCTTC

j_call: TRBJ2-3
v_call: TRBV5-8
d_call: TRBD1
clone_size: -
cdr3_aa: CASSTTGQSSLASTDTQYF
cdr3_nt: TGTGCCAGCAGTACCACGGGACAGTCATCGCTCGCTAGCACAGATACGCAGTATTTT

j_call: TRBJ2-2
v_call: TRBV27
d_call: TRBD2
clone_size: -
cdr3_aa: CASSDTLAGGYTGELFF
cdr3_nt: TGTGCCAGCTCCGATACCCTAGCGGGAGGTTACACCGGGGAGCTGTTTTTT

j_call: TRBJ2-1
v_call: TRBV5-1
d_call: TRBD2
clone_size: -
cdr3_aa: CASSFSGSLNEQFF
cdr3_nt: TGCGCCAGCAGCTTCAGCGGGAGTCTCAATGAGCAGTTCTTC

j_call: TRBJ2-3
v_call: TRBV5-1
d_call: -
clone_size: -
cdr3_aa: CASSLGAELSTDTQYF
cdr3_nt: TGCGCCAGCAGCTTGGGGGCAGAACTGAGCACAGATACGCAGTATTTT

j_call: TRBJ2-5
v_call: TRBV6-6
d_call: -
clone_size: -
cdr3_aa: CASSFPGETQYF
cdr3_nt: TGTGCCAGCAGCTTCCCGGGGGAGACCCAGTACTTC

j_call: TRBJ1-2
v_call: TRBV2
d_call: -
clone_size: -
cdr3_aa: CASSEDSLYGYTF
cdr3_nt: TGTGCCAGCAGTGAGGACAGTCTCTATGGCTACACCTTC

j_call: TRBJ2-7
v_call: TRBV27
d_call: -
clone_size: -
cdr3_aa: CASSRDVSYEQYF
cdr3_nt: TGTGCCAGCAGCCGGGACGTCTCCTACGAGCAGTACTTC

j_call: TRBJ1-1
v_call: TRBV6-1
d_call: -
clone_size: -
cdr3_aa: CASSPGRMNTEAFF
cdr3_nt: TGTGCCAGCAGCCCGGGACGCATGAACACTGAAGCTTTCTTT

j_call: TRBJ1-1
v_call: TRBV7-3
d_call: -
clone_size: -
cdr3_aa: CASSSFEGTEAFF
cdr3_nt: TGTGCCAGCAGCTCCTTCGAGGGAACTGAAGCTTTCTTT

j_call: TRBJ2-7
v_call: TRBV10-2
d_call: -
clone_size: -
cdr3_aa: CASSSGPSSYEQYF
cdr3_nt: TGCGCCAGCAGTTCTGGACCAAGCTCCTACGAGCAGTACTTC

j_call: TRBJ2-7
v_call: TRBV19
d_call: -
clone_size: -
cdr3_aa: CASSTRTDPLYEQYF
cdr3_nt: TGTGCCAGTAGTACTCGGACTGACCCCCTCTACGAGCAGTACTTC

j_call: TRBJ1-6
v_call: TRBV6-1
d_call: TRBD1
clone_size: -
cdr3_aa: CASSARDRPNSPLHF
cdr3_nt: TGTGCCAGCAGTGCGAGGGACAGGCCGAATTCACCCCTCCACTTT

j_call: TRBJ2-7
v_call: TRBV5-4
d_call: TRBD2
clone_size: -
cdr3_aa: CASSPGLAGVNEQYF
cdr3_nt: TGTGCCAGCAGCCCGGGACTAGCGGGAGTGAACGAGCAGTACTTC

j_call: TRBJ2-1
v_call: TRBV5-1
d_call: TRBD2
clone_size: -
cdr3_aa: CASSVAGGLNEQFF
cdr3_nt: TGCGCCAGCAGCGTAGCGGGAGGGCTAAATGAGCAGTTCTTC

j_call: TRBJ2-7
v_call: TRBV7-9
d_call: -
clone_size: -
cdr3_aa: CASSFEPGTQRVEQYF
cdr3_nt: TGTGCCAGCAGCTTCGAACCCGGGACCCAACGGGTCGAGCAGTACTTC

j_call: TRBJ1-1
v_call: TRBV7-9
d_call: -
clone_size: -
cdr3_aa: CASSFGRDTEAFF
cdr3_nt: TGTGCCAGCAGCTTTGGCAGGGACACTGAAGCTTTCTTT

j_call: TRBJ1-2
v_call: TRBV27
d_call: -
clone_size: once
cdr3_aa: CASSLRGGYGYTF
cdr3_nt: TGTGCCAGCAGTTTACGGGGGGGTTATGGCTACACCTTC

j_call: TRBJ2-7
v_call: TRBV5-4
d_call: -
clone_size: -
cdr3_aa: CASSLIGNEQYF
cdr3_nt: TGTGCCAGCAGCCTGATAGGCAACGAGCAGTACTTC

j_call: TRBJ2-7
v_call: TRBV7-2
d_call: -
clone_size: -
cdr3_aa: CASSLRGTYEQYF
cdr3_nt: TGTGCCAGCAGCTTACGCGGGACCTACGAGCAGTACTTC

j_call: TRBJ1-3
v_call: TRBV5-1
d_call: -
clone_size: -
cdr3_aa: CASSGQGSGNTIYF
cdr3_nt: TGCGCCAGCAGCGGGCAGGGGAGTGGAAACACCATATATTTT

j_call: TRBJ1-5
v_call: TRBV6-5
d_call: -
clone_size: -
cdr3_aa: CASRPDGSLHQPQHF
cdr3_nt: TGTGCCAGCAGACCCGACGGCAGCCTGCATCAGCCCCAGCATTTT

j_call: TRBJ2-4
v_call: TRBV6-6
d_call: TRBD1
clone_size: -
cdr3_aa: CASNRQGEKNIQYF
cdr3_nt: TGTGCCAGCAATAGACAGGGGGAAAAAAACATTCAGTACTTC

j_call: TRBJ1-5
v_call: TRBV28
d_call: -
clone_size: -
cdr3_aa: CASSLSFPSNQPQHF
cdr3_nt: TGTGCCAGCAGTTTATCGTTCCCTAGCAATCAGCCCCAGCATTTT

j_call: TRBJ2-3
v_call: TRBV28
d_call: TRBD2
clone_size: once
cdr3_aa: CASSVAGYGRAGDTQYF
cdr3_nt: TGTGCCAGCAGTGTAGCGGGGTACGGGAGGGCCGGAGATACGCAGTATTTT

j_call: TRBJ2-1
v_call: TRBV18
d_call: TRBD2
clone_size: -
cdr3_aa: CASSLSLGTSVTYNEQFF
cdr3_nt: TGTGCCAGCTCACTATCACTCGGGACTAGCGTAACCTACAATGAGCAGTTCTTC

j_call: TRBJ1-4
v_call: TRBV7-8
d_call: TRBD1
clone_size: -
cdr3_aa: CASSSHRDSLNEKLFF
cdr3_nt: TGTGCCAGCAGCTCTCATCGGGACAGCCTTAATGAAAAACTGTTTTTT

j_call: TRBJ1-1
v_call: TRBV5-1
d_call: TRBD1
clone_size: -
cdr3_aa: CASSLGTGRGAFF
cdr3_nt: TGCGCCAGCAGCTTGGGGACAGGGCGGGGAGCTTTCTTT

j_call: TRBJ1-4
v_call: TRBV14
d_call: -
clone_size: -
cdr3_aa: CASSPGRTVNEKLFF
cdr3_nt: TGTGCCAGCAGCCCCGGCCGAACAGTTAATGAAAAGCTGTTTTTT

j_call: TRBJ2-3
v_call: TRBV29-1
d_call: -
clone_size: -
cdr3_aa: CSVMLGYTQYF
cdr3_nt: TGCAGCGTTATGCTAGGCTATACGCAGTATTTT

j_call: TRBJ1-4
v_call: TRBV6-5
d_call: -
clone_size: -
cdr3_aa: CASRQGFSNEKLFF
cdr3_nt: TGTGCCAGCAGACAGGGTTTTAGTAATGAAAAACTGTTTTTT